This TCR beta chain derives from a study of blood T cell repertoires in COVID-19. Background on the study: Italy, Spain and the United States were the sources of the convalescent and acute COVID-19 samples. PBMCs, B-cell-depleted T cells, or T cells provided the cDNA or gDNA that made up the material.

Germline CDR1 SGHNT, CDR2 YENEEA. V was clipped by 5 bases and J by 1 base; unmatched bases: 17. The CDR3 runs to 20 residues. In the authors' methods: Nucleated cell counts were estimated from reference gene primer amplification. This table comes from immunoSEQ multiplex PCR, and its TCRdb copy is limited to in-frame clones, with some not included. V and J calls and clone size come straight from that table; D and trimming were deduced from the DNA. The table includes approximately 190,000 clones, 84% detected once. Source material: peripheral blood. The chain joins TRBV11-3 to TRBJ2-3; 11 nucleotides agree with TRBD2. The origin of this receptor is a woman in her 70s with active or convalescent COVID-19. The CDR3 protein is CASSGGLAGGRRLRTDTQYF. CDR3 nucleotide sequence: TGTGCCAGCAGCGGGGGGCTAGCGGGAGGCCGACGACTCCGCACAGATACGCAGTATTTT.